This passage covers 23 T cell receptor beta chains from one sample sequenced in a study of Graves' ophthalmopathy and Graves' hyperthyroidism. As the template, RNA transcripts were used to amplify TCR beta CDR3 regions. After a first-round RT-PCR with HTBI primers, a second-round multiplex PCR was run. TCRdb re-analysed the multiplex PCR reads in MiXCR, keeping a single row per CDR3 protein. The sample includes more than 1,000,000 distinct CDR3 sequences, about two fifths of them seen just once. Sequenced sample: peripheral blood or thyroid tissue (not recorded which). These receptors all stem from an adult man with Graves' hyperthyroidism.

The chain uses TRBV29-1 and TRBJ2-5; tentatively, D is TRBD1 or TRBD2 (7 bases each). The CDR3 sequence is 15 residues long. Trimming pared 3 bases from V and 4 bases from J, leaving 18 bases between. Germline V gives CDR1 SQVTM, CDR2 ANQGSEA. The CDR3 here is CSVDKAGGAVETQYF. CDR3 DNA: TGCAGCGTTGACAAGGCAGGGGGGGCCGTAGAGACCCAGTACTTC.

This clonotype has a count of ten or more. The V call is TRBV7-2, the J call TRBJ2-7; weak D call: TRBD1 (6 bases). Germline V gene lookup returns CDR1 SGHTA and CDR2 FQGNSA. This CDR3 comprises 14 residues. V lost 5 bases and J 9 bases, leaving 20 bases between the germline ends. The DNA for the CDR3 is TGTGCCAGCAGCCCGTTCCCTAGGACAGTGAGGCAGTACTTC. This gives the protein CASSPFPRTVRQYF.

A remark on this clonotype: This may be a read error, as it is one base from a much larger clone. The chain joins TRBV4-3 to TRBJ2-2, with D perhaps matching TRBD2 (5 bases). Germline values: CDR1 LGHNA, CDR2 YSLEER. Trimming pared 1 base from V and 7 bases from J, leaving 10 bases between. The CDR3 contains 14 residues. The CDR3 is CASSQGGYIGELFF. The CDR3 bases are TGCGCCAGCAGCCAAGGAGGGTACATCGGGGAGCTGTTTTTT.

This clonotype was observed many times. This sequence joins TRBV11-2 and TRBJ2-2; D is perhaps TRBD1 (5 bases). Per the germline V gene, CDR1 is SGHAT and CDR2 is FQNNGV. The CDR3 loop spans 14 amino acids. V lost 5 bases and J 6 bases, leaving 13 bases between the germline ends. CDR3 sequence (DNA): TGTGCCAGCAGCACCCTGGGCAGGGCCGGGGAGCTGTTTTTT. Translating gives CASSTLGRAGELFF.

This clonotype showed up many times. V is TRBV12-3 or TRBV12-4 and J is TRBJ2-7, with a tentative D call TRBD2 (6 bases). CDR3 length equals 14 residues. The V and J ends lost 6 bases and 3 bases respectively, with 15 bases between them. The CDR3, as DNA: TGTGCCAGCAGCGGGAGTTTGTTCGGCTACGAGCAGTACTTC. Amino acids: CASSGSLFGYEQYF.

This clonotype was recorded at least ten times. This sequence joins TRBV24-1 and TRBJ1-5; the match to TRBD1 covers 10 bases. Germline V gene sequence: CDR1 KGHDR, CDR2 SFDVKD. This CDR3 comprises 16 residues. V lost 4 bases, J lost 5 bases, and 7 bases stayed unmatched. The CDR3 loop reads CATSDGDRGDDQPQHF. CDR3 sequence (DNA): TGTGCCACCAGTGACGGGGACAGGGGAGATGATCAGCCCCAGCATTTT.

J is TRBJ1-5 and V is TRBV29-1; TRBD1 might be the D (5 bases). CDR1 and CDR2 from the germline V gene are SQVTM and ANQGSEA. The CDR3 extends over 11 amino acids. Trimming shortened V by 8 bases and J by 11 bases, and 16 bases separated the two germline ends. CDR3 sequence reads: CSLSWDSAQHF. DNA for the CDR3: TGCAGCTTGTCCTGGGACTCGGCCCAGCATTTT.

The chain couples TRBV7-9 to TRBJ2-7, with D tentatively TRBD2 (7 bases). In germline, CDR1 is SEHNR, CDR2 FQNEAQ (reference sequence). The CDR3 totals 14 residues. The germline V and J ends were trimmed by 7 bases and 3 bases, with 16 bases remaining between them. The CDR3 is CASNLGGAIYEQYF. In DNA, the CDR3 is TGTGCCAGCAACCTAGGGGGGGCAATCTACGAGCAGTACTTC.

V usage is TRBV25-1 and J usage is TRBJ2-7, with TRBD2 matching over 8 bases. The junction had 12 bases not matched to a gene; V was cut back by 2 bases and J by 3 bases. The CDR3 has 17 amino acids. The V gene's germline CDR1 is MGHDK and CDR2 SYGVNS. The CDR3 sequence is CASSETRTSKDNYEQYF. For the CDR3, the DNA is TGTGCCAGCAGTGAAACCCGGACTAGCAAGGATAACTACGAGCAGTACTTC.

This clonotype was seen a single time. This chain uses TRBV7-2 with TRBJ2-7, with D perhaps TRBD1 (6 bases). CDR3 size: 17 residues. Between the trimmed V and J ends, which lost 5 bases and 7 bases, there was a span of 27 bases. Germline values: CDR1 SGHTA, CDR2 FQGNSA. The CDR3 is CASSHQILVGAPLEQYF. CDR3 sequence (DNA): TGTGCCAGCAGCCACCAAATTCTAGTGGGGGCCCCCCTTGAGCAGTACTTC.

This clonotype has at least ten counts. The chain joins TRBV6-5 to TRBJ2-7; D uncertain. Germline values: CDR1 MNHEY, CDR2 SVGAGI. The germline V and J ends were trimmed by 6 bases and 5 bases, with 8 bases remaining between them. This CDR3 is built from 11 residues. This CDR3 reads CASRRGDEQYF. The CDR3, as DNA: TGTGCCAGCAGAAGAGGAGACGAGCAGTACTTC.

V and J are TRBV25-1 and TRBJ1-5; unclear D gene. The CDR3 loop spans 11 amino acids. Trimming shortened V by 5 bases and J by 14 bases, and 13 bases separated the two germline ends. Germline loops: CDR1 MGHDK, CDR2 SYGVNS. CDR3 residues: CASSLSRVEHF. The CDR3 region has the DNA TGTGCCAGCAGTTTGAGCCGGGTCGAGCATTTT.

With regard to this clonotype: A much larger clone is a single base away; this may be a read error. No conserved phenylalanine or tryptophan ends this CDR3, so it is likely a read error. This chain links TRBV19 with TRBJ1-1; D remains ambiguous. The V end was cut by 5 bases, the J end by 0 bases, with 7 bases between. Germline CDR1 reads LNHDA; CDR2 reads SQIVND (reference sequence). CDR3 length: 13 residues. The CDR3 is CASSGFLNTEAFS. CDR3 bases: TGTGCCAGTAGTGGTTTTTTGAACACTGAAGCTTTCTCT.

Details on this clonotype: Just one base apart from a much larger clone, this may be a read error. The V call is TRBV20-1, the J call TRBJ2-5; D might be TRBD1 (5 bases). The CDR3 runs 12 residues. The germline V gene has CDR1 DFQATT and CDR2 SNEGSKA (reference sequence). Between the trimmed V and J ends, which lost 6 bases and 1 base, there was a span of 9 bases. CDR3 sequence (DNA): TGCAGTGCAGCAGGGCTCCAAGAGACCCAGTACTTC. This gives the protein CSAAGLQETQYF.

A word on this clonotype: Here the CDR3 omits its conserved ending phenylalanine or tryptophan, so a read error is the likely source. No DNA is shown, since the ends of the CDR3 on it are uncertain; the CDR3 is the one TCRdb lists. The rearrangement uses TRBV7-9 and TRBJ1-5. The germline CDR1 and CDR2 sequences are SEHNR and FQNEAQ (reference sequence). The CDR3 is 10 residues long, counting both termini. CDR3 sequence reads: CASSWPGRRV.

At least ten counts were recorded for this clonotype. The rearrangement joins TRBV20-1 to TRBJ1-1; D call uncertain. CDR1 DFQATT and CDR2 SNEGSKA come from the germline V gene (reference sequence). V gave up 0 bases and J gave up 3 bases, with 8 bases separating them. The CDR3 totals 13 residues. The CDR3 DNA is TGCAGTGCTAGAGATACAGTGGACACTGAAGCTTTCTTT. The encoded protein is CSARDTVDTEAFF.

The chain combines TRBV29-1 with TRBJ2-6; D gene uncertain. The CDR3 spans 14 residues. Germline loops: CDR1 SQVTM, CDR2 ANQGSEA. V lost 5 bases and J 4 bases, leaving 12 bases between the germline ends. The CDR3 bases are TGCAGCGTTCTTCCGAACACCGGGGCCAACGTCCTGACTTTC. This sequence encodes CSVLPNTGANVLTF. Based on the CDR3 plus reference TRBV29-1 and TRBJ2-6, the full variable domain is SAVISQKPSRDICQRGTSLTIQCQVDSQVTMMFWYRQQPGQSLTLIATANQGSEATYESGFVIDKFPISRPNLTFSTLTVSNMSPEDSSIYLCSVLPNTGANVLTFGAGSRLTVL.

This clonotype has ten or more counts. V and J are TRBV6-6 and TRBJ1-5, with D perhaps TRBD1 (6 bases). The CDR3 runs to 14 residues. V lost 7 bases, J lost 1 base, and 11 bases lay in between. CDR1 and CDR2 (germline): MNHNY, SVGAGI (reference sequence). As DNA, the CDR3 is TGTGCCAGCATCCTCGGGACAAGCAATCAGCCCCAGCATTTT. Its translation is CASILGTSNQPQHF.

Only a few counts were recorded for this clonotype. The gene calls are TRBV24-1 and TRBJ2-6, with D tentatively TRBD2 (5 bases). Trimming cost V 3 bases and J 15 bases, with 14 bases left between them. The germline V gene encodes CDR1 KGHDR and CDR2 SFDVKD. This CDR3 is 13 amino acids long. This CDR3 is CATSDPGREDLTF. DNA for the CDR3: TGTGCCACCAGTGATCCGGGAAGAGAGGACCTGACTTTC.

V gene TRBV29-1 combines with J gene TRBJ1-3; maybe TRBD1 (6 bases). Germline loops: CDR1 SQVTM, CDR2 ANQGSEA. Trimming removed 4 bases at V and 2 bases at J, with 15 bases between. This CDR3 contains 15 residues. CDR3 region: CSVGGGRETGNTIYF. The CDR3 DNA reads as TGCAGCGTTGGGGGGGGCAGGGAGACTGGAAACACCATATATTTT.

This clonotype was seen ten or more times. The chain is built from TRBV24-1 and TRBJ2-5; 7 positions match TRBD1. Germline lookup yields CDR1 KGHDR and CDR2 SFDVKD. The CDR3 is made up of 14 amino acids. J gave up 5 bases and V 2 bases, and 4 bases lay outside the gene matches. The CDR3 region has the DNA TGTGCCACCAGTGATTCGAGGGGGCTGGAGACCCAGTACTTC. This codes for CATSDSRGLETQYF.

The chain uses TRBV24-1 and TRBJ1-2, with D unresolved. Germline V CDR1 and CDR2: KGHDR, SFDVKD. V gave up 3 bases and J gave up 9 bases, with 13 bases separating them. This CDR3 has 13 residues. The CDR3 coding sequence is TGTGCCACCAGTGATGACCGAGGCCAGCGCTACACCTTC. Translating gives CATSDDRGQRYTF.

On this clonotype itself: Given a much more abundant clone one base away, this may be a read error. The chain couples TRBV15 to TRBJ1-3, with unresolved D. Germline V CDR1 and CDR2: LNHNV, YYDKDF (reference sequence). CDR3 size: 16 residues. The CDR3 coding sequence is TGTACCACCAGCAGAGCTCACGATGGGGTCCCAAACACCATATATTTT. It is translated as CTTSRAHDGVPNTIYF.